Listed here is a single T cell receptor (beta chain). Its antigen is currently unknown. The record originates from a study of post-analysis software for immune sequencing data. Each TCR beta cDNA library carried unique molecular identifiers. Using its own MiXCR run on the PCR reads, TCRdb lists one record per CDR3 protein. Among roughly 600,000 distinct CDR3 sequences listed, 44% were seen once. CDR3 length: 14 amino acids. Germline CDR1 reads ENHRY; CDR2 reads SYGVKD. Notes on the study in general: Included in a set of roughly 5 TRBV segments more frequent in patients than controls were TRBV5-6, TRBV5-1 and TRBV20-1.

The chain carries TRBV10-3 and TRBJ2-5; TRBD1 matches 8 bases. The J call may be faulty, since TRBJ2-7 better matches the DNA end. The sequenced sample consisted of blood. The sequence was obtained from a girl aged 10-17 years with multiple sclerosis. The CDR3 DNA is TGTGCCATCAGTGAAAGCCAGGGGGCCCACGAGCAGTACTTC. Encoded protein: CAISESQGAHEQYF.